This TCR beta chain was documented in a study of shared clonotypes between healthy human individuals. Whole-study findings and limits: Read depth was anticipated to influence clonotype sharing among donors. In contrast to clonotypes shared by all four donors, non-shared clonotypes had lower generation probabilities. Generally, naive subsets (rather than memory subsets) showed larger estimated richness.

Details on this clone: Its matching antigen is unknown. Other DNA sequences in this specimen translate into the identical CDR3.

The protocol was immunoSEQ multiplex PCR, while the TCRdb copy is restricted to in-frame clones and leaves out a portion. This table has fewer than 700,000 clones, approximately 96% appearing once. Positively selected for CCR7, the CD45RO-negative cells used as naive CD8 cells excluded terminally differentiated effector memory CD45RA+ cells. The sequence was collected from a woman between 25 and 40 years old in good health. Sequenced sample: naive CD8+ T cells sorted from blood.

CDR3 nucleotide sequence: TGTGCCAGCAGCCCCAGTGGGAGCTCCTACAATGAGCAGTTCTTC. This sequence encodes CASSPSGSSYNEQFF. This chain links TRBV7-9 with TRBJ2-1; a possible D gene is TRBD2 (5 bases). Trimming pared 5 bases from V and 0 bases from J, leaving 11 bases between. The CDR3 has 15 amino acids. Germline assignment: CDR1 SEHNR and CDR2 FQNEAQ (reference sequence).